This T cell receptor (beta chain) derives from a study of T cells in women clearing cervical HPV infection. A note on this clone: The CDR3 goes on 3 residues after the read ends, and that part is filled in from the germline J gene.

Measured with immunoSEQ multiplex PCR; TCRdb has only the in-frame clones, and not every one. The listing contains about 40,000 clones. The germline V gene has CDR1 SGHRS and CDR2 YFSETQ. The CDR3 contains 13 residues. The germline V and J ends were trimmed by 4 bases and 6 bases, with 10 bases remaining between them. This clonotype was sampled from a woman between 18 and 75 years old with a cervical HPV16 infection that either progressed to CIN3+ or cleared (not recorded which). This sequence joins TRBV5-1 and TRBJ2-2; D ambiguous. Sequencing used blood buffy coat. The sequenced CDR3 bases are TGCGCCAGCAGCCTCGAGAGGCCCGGGGAG. Protein sequence: CASSLERPGE. The whole CDR3 reads CASSLERPGELFF.